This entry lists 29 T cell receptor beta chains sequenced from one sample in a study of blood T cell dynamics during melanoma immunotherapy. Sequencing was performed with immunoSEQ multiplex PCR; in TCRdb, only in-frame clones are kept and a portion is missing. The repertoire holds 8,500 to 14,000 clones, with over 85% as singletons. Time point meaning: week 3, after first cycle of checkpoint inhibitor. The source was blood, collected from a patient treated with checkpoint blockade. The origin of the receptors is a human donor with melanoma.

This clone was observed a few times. The CDR3 DNA reads TGTGCCAGCTCACCAAGTCTGGCGGGGTTCTCTGGGGCCAACGTCCTGACTTTC. Protein sequence: CASSPSLAGFSGANVLTF. The chain carries TRBV18 and TRBJ2-6; a possible D gene is TRBD2 (6 bases). V gave up 2 bases and J gave up 0 bases, with 14 bases separating them. The CDR3 loop spans 18 amino acids. Germline V gives CDR1 KGHSH, CDR2 LQKENI. The full variable domain, its missing parts supplied by reference TRBV18 and TRBJ2-6, is NAGVMQNPRHLVRRRGQEARLRCSPMKGHSHVYWYRQLPEEGLKFMVYLQKENIIDESGMPKERFSAEFPKEGPSILRIQQVVRGDSAAYFCASSPSLAGFSGANVLTFGAGSRLTVL.

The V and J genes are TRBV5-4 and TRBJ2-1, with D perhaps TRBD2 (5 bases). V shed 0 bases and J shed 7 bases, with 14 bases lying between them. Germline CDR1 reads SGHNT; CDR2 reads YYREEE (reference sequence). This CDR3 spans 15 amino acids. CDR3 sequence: CASSLAGVAGNEQFF. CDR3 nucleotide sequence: TGTGCCAGCAGCTTGGCCGGGGTCGCCGGGAATGAGCAGTTCTTC.

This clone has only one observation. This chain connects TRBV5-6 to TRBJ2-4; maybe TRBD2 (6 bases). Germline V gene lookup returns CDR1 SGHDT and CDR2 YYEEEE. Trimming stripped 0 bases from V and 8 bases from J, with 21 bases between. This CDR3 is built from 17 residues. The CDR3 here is CASSLGEAGRLGHIQYF. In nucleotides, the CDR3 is TGTGCCAGCAGCTTGGGGGAGGCAGGGCGGTTAGGGCACATTCAGTACTTC.

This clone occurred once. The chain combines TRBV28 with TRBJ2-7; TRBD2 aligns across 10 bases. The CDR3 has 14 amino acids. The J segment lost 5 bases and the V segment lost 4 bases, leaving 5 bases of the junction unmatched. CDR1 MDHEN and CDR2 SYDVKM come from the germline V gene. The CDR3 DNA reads TGTGCCAGCAGTTATCTAGCGGGAGACCACGAGCAGTACTTC. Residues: CASSYLAGDHEQYF.

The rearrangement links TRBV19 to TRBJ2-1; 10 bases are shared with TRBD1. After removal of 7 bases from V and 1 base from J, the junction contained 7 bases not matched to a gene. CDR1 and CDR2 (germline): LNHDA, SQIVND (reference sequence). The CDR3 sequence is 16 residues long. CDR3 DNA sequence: TGTGCCAGTACCCCGACAGGGGGCAATTCCTACAATGAGCAGTTCTTC. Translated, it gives CASTPTGGNSYNEQFF.

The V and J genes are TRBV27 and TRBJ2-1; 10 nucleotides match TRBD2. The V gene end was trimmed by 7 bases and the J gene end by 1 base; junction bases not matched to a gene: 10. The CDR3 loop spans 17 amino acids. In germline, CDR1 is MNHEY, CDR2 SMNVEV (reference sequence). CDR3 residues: CASIRGASGSSYNEQFF. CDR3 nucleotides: TGTGCCAGCATCCGGGGGGCTAGCGGGAGTTCCTACAATGAGCAGTTCTTC.

In DNA, the CDR3 is TGTGCCAGCAGTTTCTTCGGCGAGACCCAGTACTTC. Its translation is CASSFFGETQYF. V usage is TRBV27 and J usage is TRBJ2-5; D uncertain. The CDR3 runs to 12 residues. Deletions cut 3 bases from V and 5 bases from J, with 7 bases between. Germline V gene lookup returns CDR1 MNHEY and CDR2 SMNVEV (reference sequence).

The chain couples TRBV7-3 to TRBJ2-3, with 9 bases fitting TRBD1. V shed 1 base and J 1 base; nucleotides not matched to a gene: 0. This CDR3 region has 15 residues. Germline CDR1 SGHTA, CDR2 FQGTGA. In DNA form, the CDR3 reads TGTGCCAGCAGCTTAAGGACAGGGGGCACAGATACGCAGTATTTT. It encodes CASSLRTGGTDTQYF. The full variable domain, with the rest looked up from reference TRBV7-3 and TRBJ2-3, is GAGVSQTPSNKVTEKGKYVELRCDPISGHTALYWYRQSLGQGPEFLIYFQGTGAADDSGLPNDRFFAVRPEGSVSTLKIQRTERGDSAVYLCASSLRTGGTDTQYFGPGTRLTVL.

In DNA, the CDR3 is TGTGCCAGCAGCCGGGCAGGGGCGAACACCGGGGAGCTGTTTTTT. Encoded protein: CASSRAGANTGELFF. This chain links TRBV11-1 with TRBJ2-2, with D perhaps TRBD1 (6 bases). CDR1 and CDR2 (germline): SGHAT, FQDESV (reference sequence). Trimming removed 5 bases at V and 0 bases at J, with 10 bases between. The CDR3 runs to 15 residues.

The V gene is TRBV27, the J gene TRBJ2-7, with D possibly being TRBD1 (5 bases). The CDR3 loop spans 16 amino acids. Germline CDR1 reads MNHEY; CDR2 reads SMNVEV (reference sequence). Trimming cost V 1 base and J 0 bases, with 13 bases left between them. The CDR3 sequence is CASSLWGGAFSYEQYF. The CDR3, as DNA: TGTGCCAGCAGTTTATGGGGTGGGGCGTTCTCCTACGAGCAGTACTTC.

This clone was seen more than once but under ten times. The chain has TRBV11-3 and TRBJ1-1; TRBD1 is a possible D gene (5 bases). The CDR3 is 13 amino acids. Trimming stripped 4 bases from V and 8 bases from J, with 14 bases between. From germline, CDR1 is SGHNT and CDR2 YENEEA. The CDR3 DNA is TGTGCCAGCAGCTGGGACCGGCTGGGGGAAGCTTTCTTT. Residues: CASSWDRLGEAFF.

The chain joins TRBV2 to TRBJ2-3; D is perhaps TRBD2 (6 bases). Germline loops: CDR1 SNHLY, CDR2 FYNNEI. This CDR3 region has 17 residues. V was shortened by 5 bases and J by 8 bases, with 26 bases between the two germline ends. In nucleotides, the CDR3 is TGTGCCAGCAGTACCCCACCCGGGGGAGCCCTCGGGGGTACGCAGTATTTT. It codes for CASSTPPGGALGGTQYF.

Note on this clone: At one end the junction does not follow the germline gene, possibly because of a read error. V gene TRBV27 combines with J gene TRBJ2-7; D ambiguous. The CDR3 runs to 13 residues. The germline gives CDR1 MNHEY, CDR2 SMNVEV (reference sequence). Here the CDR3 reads CASSFRGPYGQYF. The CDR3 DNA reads TGTGCCAGCAGTTTCCGCGGTCCGTACGGGCAGTACTTC.

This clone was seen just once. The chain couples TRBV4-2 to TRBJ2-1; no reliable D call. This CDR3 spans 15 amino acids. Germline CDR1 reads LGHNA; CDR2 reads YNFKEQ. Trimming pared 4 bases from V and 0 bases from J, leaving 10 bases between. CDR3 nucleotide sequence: TGTGCCAGCAGCCCCGGGTCGAGCTCCTACAATGAGCAGTTCTTC. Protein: CASSPGSSSYNEQFF.

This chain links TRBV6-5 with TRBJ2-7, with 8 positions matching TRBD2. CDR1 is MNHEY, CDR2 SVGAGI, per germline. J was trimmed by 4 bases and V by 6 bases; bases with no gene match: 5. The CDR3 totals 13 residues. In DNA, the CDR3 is TGTGCCAGCAGCCCCGGGGGGGGATACGAGCAGTACTTC. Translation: CASSPGGGYEQYF.

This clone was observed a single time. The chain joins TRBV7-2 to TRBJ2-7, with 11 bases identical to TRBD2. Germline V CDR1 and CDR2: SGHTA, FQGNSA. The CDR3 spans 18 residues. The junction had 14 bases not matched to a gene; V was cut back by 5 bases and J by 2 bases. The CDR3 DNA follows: TGTGCCAGCAGCCCCGGGACACACGGGACTAGCGGTGCCTACGAGCAGTACTTC. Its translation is CASSPGTHGTSGAYEQYF.

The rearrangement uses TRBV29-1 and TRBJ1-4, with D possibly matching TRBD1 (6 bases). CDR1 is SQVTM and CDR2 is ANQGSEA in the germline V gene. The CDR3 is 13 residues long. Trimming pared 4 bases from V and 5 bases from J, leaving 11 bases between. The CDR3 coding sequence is TGCAGCGTTGGGGGGCAGGGAAATGAAAAACTGTTTTTT. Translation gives CSVGGQGNEKLFF.

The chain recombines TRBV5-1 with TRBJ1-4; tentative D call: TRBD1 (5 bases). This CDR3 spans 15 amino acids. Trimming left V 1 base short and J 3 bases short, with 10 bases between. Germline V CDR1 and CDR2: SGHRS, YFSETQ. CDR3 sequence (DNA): TGCGCCAGCAGCTTGAATTGGGGGGCTAATGAAAAACTGTTTTTT. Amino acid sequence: CASSLNWGANEKLFF.

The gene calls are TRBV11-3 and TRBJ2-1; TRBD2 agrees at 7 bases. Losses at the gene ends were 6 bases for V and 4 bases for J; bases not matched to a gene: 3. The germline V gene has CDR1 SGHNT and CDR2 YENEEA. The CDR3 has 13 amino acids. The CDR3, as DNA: TGTGCCAGCAGGGCTAGCGGTTACAATGAGCAGTTCTTC. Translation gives CASRASGYNEQFF.

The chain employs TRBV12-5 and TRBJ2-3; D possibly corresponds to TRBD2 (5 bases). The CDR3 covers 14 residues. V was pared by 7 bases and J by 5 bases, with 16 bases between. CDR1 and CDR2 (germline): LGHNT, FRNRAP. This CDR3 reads CASAQPPRVDTQYF. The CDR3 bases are TGTGCTAGTGCCCAACCCCCGAGGGTAGATACGCAGTATTTT. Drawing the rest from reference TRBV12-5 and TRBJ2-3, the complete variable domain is DARVTQTPRHKVTEMGQEVTMRCQPILGHNTVFWYRQTMMQGLELLAYFRNRAPLDDSGMPKDRFSAEMPDATLATLKIQPSEPRDSAVYFCASAQPPRVDTQYFGPGTRLTVL.

Here the CDR3 reads CASSLVQRPAYEQYF. The CDR3 nucleotides read TGTGCCAGCAGCTTAGTGCAGAGGCCGGCCTACGAGCAGTACTTC. The chain has TRBV7-8 and TRBJ2-7; unclear D gene. The V gene lost 1 base and the J gene lost 2 bases, with 12 bases spanning the gap. The CDR3 runs 15 residues. Germline CDR1 reads SGHVS; CDR2 reads FQNEAQ.

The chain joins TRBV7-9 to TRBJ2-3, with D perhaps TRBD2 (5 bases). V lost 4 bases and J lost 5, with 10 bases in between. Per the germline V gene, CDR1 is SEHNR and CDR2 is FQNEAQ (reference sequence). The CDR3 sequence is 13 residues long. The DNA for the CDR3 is TGTGCCAGCAGCTACCTAGAGGGAGATACGCAGTATTTT. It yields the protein CASSYLEGDTQYF.

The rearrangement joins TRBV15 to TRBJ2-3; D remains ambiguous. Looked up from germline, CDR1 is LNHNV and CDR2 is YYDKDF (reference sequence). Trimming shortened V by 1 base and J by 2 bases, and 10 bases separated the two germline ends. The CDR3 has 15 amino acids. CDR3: CATSRGEPSTDTQYF. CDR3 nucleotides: TGTGCCACCAGCAGAGGCGAACCCTCCACAGATACGCAGTATTTT.

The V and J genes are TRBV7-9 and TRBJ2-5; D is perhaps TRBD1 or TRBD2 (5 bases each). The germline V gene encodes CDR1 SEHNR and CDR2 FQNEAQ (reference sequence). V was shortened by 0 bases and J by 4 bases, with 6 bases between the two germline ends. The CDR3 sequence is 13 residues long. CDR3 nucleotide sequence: TGTGCCAGCAGCTTAGCGGGGGTAGAGACCCAGTACTTC. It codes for CASSLAGVETQYF.

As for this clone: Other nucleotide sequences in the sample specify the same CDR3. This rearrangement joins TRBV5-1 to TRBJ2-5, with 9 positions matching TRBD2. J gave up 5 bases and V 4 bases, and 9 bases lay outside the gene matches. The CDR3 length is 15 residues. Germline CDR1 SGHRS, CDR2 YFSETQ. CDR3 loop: CASSPGLAVGETQYF. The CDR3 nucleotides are TGCGCCAGCAGCCCGGGACTAGCCGTAGGGGAGACCCAGTACTTC. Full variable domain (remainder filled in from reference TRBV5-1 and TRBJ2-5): KAGVTQTPRYLIKTRGQQVTLSCSPISGHRSVSWYQQTPGQGLQFLFEYFSETQRNKGNFPGRFSGRQFSNSRSEMNVSTLELGDSALYLCASSPGLAVGETQYFGPGTRLLVL.

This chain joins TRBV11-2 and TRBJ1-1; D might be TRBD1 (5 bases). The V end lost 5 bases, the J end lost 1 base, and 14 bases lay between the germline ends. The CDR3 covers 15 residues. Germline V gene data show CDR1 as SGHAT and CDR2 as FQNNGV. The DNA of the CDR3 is TGTGCCAGCAGCCCCCGGGTGGGGGGGAACACTGAAGCTTTCTTT. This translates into CASSPRVGGNTEAFF.

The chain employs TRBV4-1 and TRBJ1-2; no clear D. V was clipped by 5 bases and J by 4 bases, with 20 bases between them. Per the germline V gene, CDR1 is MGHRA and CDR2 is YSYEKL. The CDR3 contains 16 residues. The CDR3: CASSILPYRKTYGYTF. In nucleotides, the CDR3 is TGCGCCAGCAGCATCTTGCCCTACCGAAAGACCTATGGCTACACCTTC.

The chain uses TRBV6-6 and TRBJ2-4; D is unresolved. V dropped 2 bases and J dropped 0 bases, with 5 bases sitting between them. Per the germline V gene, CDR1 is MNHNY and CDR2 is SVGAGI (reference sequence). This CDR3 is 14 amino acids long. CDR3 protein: CASSYGLAKNIQYF. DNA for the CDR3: TGTGCCAGCAGTTACGGGCTAGCCAAAAACATTCAGTACTTC.

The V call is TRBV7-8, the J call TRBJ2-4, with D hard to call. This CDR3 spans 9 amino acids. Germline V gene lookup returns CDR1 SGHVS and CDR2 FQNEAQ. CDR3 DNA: TGTGGTGCCAAAAACATTCAGTACTTC. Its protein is CGAKNIQYF.